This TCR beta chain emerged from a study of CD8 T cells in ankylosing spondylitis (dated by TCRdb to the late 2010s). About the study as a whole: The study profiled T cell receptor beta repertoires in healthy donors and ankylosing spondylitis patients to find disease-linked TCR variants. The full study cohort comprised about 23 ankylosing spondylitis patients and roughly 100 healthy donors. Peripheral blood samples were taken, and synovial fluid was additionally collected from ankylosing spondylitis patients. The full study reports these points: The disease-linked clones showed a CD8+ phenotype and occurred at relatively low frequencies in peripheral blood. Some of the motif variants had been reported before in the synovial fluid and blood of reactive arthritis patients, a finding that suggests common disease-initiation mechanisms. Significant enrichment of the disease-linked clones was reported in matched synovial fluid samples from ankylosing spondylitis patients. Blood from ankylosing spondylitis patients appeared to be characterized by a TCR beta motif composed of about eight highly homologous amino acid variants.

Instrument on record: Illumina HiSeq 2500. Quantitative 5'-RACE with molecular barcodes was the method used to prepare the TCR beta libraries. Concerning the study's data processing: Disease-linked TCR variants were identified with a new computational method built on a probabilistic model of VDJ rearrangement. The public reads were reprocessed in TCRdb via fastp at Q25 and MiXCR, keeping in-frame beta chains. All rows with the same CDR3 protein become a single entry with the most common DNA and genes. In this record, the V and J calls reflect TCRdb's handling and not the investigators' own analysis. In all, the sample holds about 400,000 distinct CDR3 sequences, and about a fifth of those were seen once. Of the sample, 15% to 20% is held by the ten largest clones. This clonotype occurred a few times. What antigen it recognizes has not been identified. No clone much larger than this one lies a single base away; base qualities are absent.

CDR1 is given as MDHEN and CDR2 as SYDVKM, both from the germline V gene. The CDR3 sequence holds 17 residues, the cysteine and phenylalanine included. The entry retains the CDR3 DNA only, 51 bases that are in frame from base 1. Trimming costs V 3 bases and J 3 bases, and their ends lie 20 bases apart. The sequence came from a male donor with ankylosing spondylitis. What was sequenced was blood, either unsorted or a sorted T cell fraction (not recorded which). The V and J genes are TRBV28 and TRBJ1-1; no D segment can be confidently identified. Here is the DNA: TGTGCCAGCAGTTTTCTAAGGGCCGGTGGAGTTGACACTGAAGCTTTCTTT. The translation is CASSFLRAGGVDTEAFF.